This T cell receptor beta chain appears in the sequencing data of a study of blood T cell repertoires in COVID-19 (dated by TCRdb to 2019 to 2021). Broadly, across the study: Samples covering the acute and convalescent phases of COVID-19 were provided by collaborators in the United States, Italy and Spain. The prospective study material was composed of cDNA or gDNA derived from T cells, B-cell-depleted T cells, or PBMCs. Deeply sampled blood TCRbeta repertoires from subjects exposed to, actively infected with, or recovered from COVID-19 were included in the dataset. The repertoires were made available in a free public database intended to serve as a resource for research on the immune response to SARS-CoV-2. Samples were obtained from the ongoing ImmuneRACE study (first 160 participants) and from some 1,300 subjects provided by 6 global collaborators. The sample metadata nearly always contained a de-identified subject ID, COVID-19 status, age in years and sex. Where available, HLA class I and class II types were obtained from metadata supplied by the sample provider rather than from assay-based typing. Results the study describes overall, beyond this receptor: Clinical and demographic metadata were provided uncurated, with the amount varying by source and participant.

Comment on this clone: The clone's antigen remains unknown. Base quality data are lacking; no much larger clone is found one base away.

TCRbeta CDR3 regions were amplified from genomic DNA by means of the immunoSEQ Assay, a bias-controlled multiplex PCR. The authors processed their data as follows. Within the assay, amplification of reference gene primers was used to estimate how many nucleated cells each sample contained. To quantify the absolute abundance of each unique TCRbeta CDR3 rearrangement, sequence reads were collapsed and filtered. For each sample, productive Simpson clonality was calculated as the square root of Simpson's diversity index across productive rearrangements. TCRdb stores this immuneACCESS table with in-frame sequences only. Part of the clones is absent; in the studies checked, under half of the shortfall reflects unresolved V genes, and no reason is known for the rest. V, J and clone size are those of that table, while D and trimming were read from the DNA. The sample table holds about 200,000 clones, of which about 87% were seen once. The top ten constitute more than 2.5% of the sample.

Collaborating institutions collected whole blood in K2EDTA tubes following their own protocols. For TCRbeta analysis, collaborator samples were shipped as frozen whole blood, as isolated PBMCs, or as DNA extracted from either sample type. Sequenced: peripheral blood. The source is a man in his fifties or sixties with acute or convalescent COVID-19.

The CDR3 protein is CASSRDRAYEQYF. The nucleotide sequence reads as follows: TGTGCCAGCAGCCGCGACAGGGCGTACGAGCAGTACTTC. The rearranged chain carries TRBV7-2 and TRBJ2-7, and 7 junctional nucleotides match TRBD1. The germline V end is reduced by 5 bases and the J end by 4 bases; junction bases left unmatched: 5. The germline V gene supplies CDR1 SGHTA and CDR2 FQGNSA. Taken from cysteine to phenylalanine, the CDR3 has 13 residues. Only the CDR3 DNA is retained, 39 bases long and in frame from the first base.